This is a list of T cell receptor beta chains from one sample in a study of cytomegalovirus exposure and HLA in healthy donors. Libraries were prepared by immunoSEQ multiplex PCR; TCRdb keeps only in-frame clonotypes and omits some of them. The sample consists of about 210,000 clones, about nine tenths of them appearing once. Sequenced material: PBMCs. These receptors all come from a boy aged 2 to 9 in good health and CMV-seronegative. The CDR3 runs from the conserved cysteine through the conserved F or W. A D gene is named only where the DNA matches it firmly. For some rows the clone size is stated as once, few or many, or as a class when expanded; others skip it.

CDR3,DNA,size,J,V,D
CASSRDRVYGEQYF,TGTGCCAGCAGCCGCGACAGGGTGTATGGCGAGCAGTACTTC,NA,TRBJ2-7,TRBV6-5,TRBD1
CASSVFRGRTSEQFF,TGTGCCAGCAGCGTGTTTCGCGGGAGGACTTCCGAGCAGTTCTTC,NA,TRBJ2-1,TRBV5-4,TRBD2
CASSSKTGAYGYTF,TGTGCCAGCAGCTCTAAGACAGGGGCCTATGGCTACACCTTC,NA,TRBJ1-2,TRBV7-8,TRBD1
CASSHGRGADTQYF,TGCGCCAGCAGCCACGGCAGGGGGGCAGATACGCAGTATTTT,NA,TRBJ2-3,TRBV4-1,NA
CASSPLDSGKTGELFF,TGTGCCAGCTCACCCCTGGACAGTGGGAAAACCGGGGAGCTGTTTTTT,NA,TRBJ2-2,TRBV18,NA
CASGRTGKAGNTIYF,TGTGCCAGCGGACGGACAGGGAAAGCTGGAAACACCATATATTTT,NA,TRBJ1-3,TRBV6-1,TRBD1
CASLDENRFHQPQHF,TGTGCCAGCTTAGACGAGAACAGATTTCATCAGCCCCAGCATTTT,NA,TRBJ1-5,TRBV6-6,NA
CASSPASGRSTDTQYF,TGCGCCAGCAGCCCTGCTAGCGGGAGGAGCACAGATACGCAGTATTTT,NA,TRBJ2-3,TRBV5-1,TRBD2
CASSRTGASYEQYF,TGTGCCAGCAGCCGCACGGGAGCCTCCTACGAGCAGTACTTC,NA,TRBJ2-7,TRBV7-3,NA
CASSSSPGTGGANYEQYF,TGTGCCAGCAGTTCTAGTCCCGGGACAGGGGGCGCAAACTACGAGCAGTACTTC,NA,TRBJ2-7,TRBV28,TRBD1
CASSLGPRGEETEAFF,TGCGCCAGCAGCTTGGGCCCACGGGGGGAGGAAACTGAAGCTTTCTTT,NA,TRBJ1-1,TRBV5-1,NA
CASSSVDRGTGELFF,TGTGCCAGCAGCTCCGTCGACCGAGGAACCGGGGAGCTGTTTTTT,NA,TRBJ2-2,TRBV5-6,NA
CASSGGHPGVELSGYTF,TGTGCCAGCAGTGGAGGACATCCGGGAGTTGAATTGAGTGGCTACACCTTC,NA,TRBJ1-2,TRBV27,NA
CASSSGQSNYGYTF,TGTGCCAGCAGCTCCGGACAGTCGAACTATGGCTACACCTTC,NA,TRBJ1-2,TRBV5-4,NA
CASSLPEGRGRYTEAFF,TGTGCCAGCAGCCTTCCCGAGGGAAGGGGGCGGTACACTGAAGCTTTCTTT,NA,TRBJ1-1,TRBV7-2,TRBD1
CASSVDQGAEAFF,TGTGCCAGCAGCGTAGATCAGGGTGCAGAAGCTTTCTTT,NA,TRBJ1-1,TRBV9,NA
CATEAYSYNEQFF,TGTGCCACAGAGGCTTACTCCTACAATGAGCAGTTCTTC,NA,TRBJ2-1,TRBV2,NA
CAWIDLTGTEAFF,TGTGCCTGGATTGACCTAACGGGCACTGAAGCTTTCTTT,NA,TRBJ1-1,TRBV30,NA
CASSEVGLGRETQYF,TGTGCCAGCAGTGAAGTGGGTTTGGGGCGGGAGACCCAGTACTTC,few,TRBJ2-5,TRBV6-1,NA
CASSKSGLAGGRREETQYF,TGCGCCAGCAGCAAGTCGGGACTAGCGGGAGGTAGGAGGGAAGAGACCCAGTACTTC,NA,TRBJ2-5,TRBV5-1,TRBD2
CASTKRRQGSYNEQFF,TGTGCCAGCACCAAACGGAGGCAGGGGTCCTACAATGAGCAGTTCTTC,NA,TRBJ2-1,TRBV27,NA
CASSLRDTETQYF,TGTGCCAGCAGCCTTAGGGACACGGAGACCCAGTACTTC,NA,TRBJ2-5,TRBV13,NA
CASSTLAGVGNEQFF,TGTGCCAGTAGTACCCTAGCGGGAGTGGGCAATGAGCAGTTCTTC,NA,TRBJ2-1,TRBV19,TRBD2
CSVCRGLNTEAFF,TGCAGCGTCTGCCGGGGATTGAACACTGAAGCTTTCTTT,NA,TRBJ1-1,TRBV29-1,NA
CASSSGLASSYEQYF,TGTGCCAGCAGCTCAGGACTAGCAAGCTCCTACGAGCAGTACTTC,NA,TRBJ2-7,TRBV7-2,TRBD2
CASSLRTGGYQPQHF,TGTGCCAGCAGTTTGAGGACAGGGGGCTATCAGCCCCAGCATTTT,NA,TRBJ1-5,TRBV28,TRBD1
CASRSDGTDSYEQYF,TGTGCCAGTAGATCCGACGGGACAGATAGTTACGAGCAGTACTTC,NA,TRBJ2-7,TRBV18,TRBD1
CASNTNRAYGYTF,TGTGCCAGCAACACTAACAGGGCCTATGGCTACACCTTC,NA,TRBJ1-2,TRBV5-6,NA
CASREQGANTGELFF,TGCGCCAGCAGAGAACAGGGCGCGAACACCGGGGAGCTGTTTTTT,NA,TRBJ2-2,TRBV5-1,NA
CASHLSGNTEAFF,TGTGCCAGCCATCTTAGTGGGAACACTGAAGCTTTCTTT,NA,TRBJ1-1,TRBV27,NA
CASSERGAPHGQYF,TGTGCCAGCAGTGAACGGGGGGCCCCTCACGGGCAGTACTTC,NA,TRBJ2-7,TRBV6-1,NA